Described below is a single T cell receptor (beta chain) sequence and its context. The sample is drawn from a study of blood T cell repertoires in COVID-19. Per the study methods: Reference gene primer amplification yielded estimated nucleated cell counts. Sequencing used immunoSEQ multiplex PCR; TCRdb keeps in-frame clones, though not all of them. V and J calls and clone size are given by that table; D and trimming were obtained from the DNA. The sample carries 90,000 to 100,000 clones, around four fifths recorded once. The V gene's germline CDR1 is SGHTA and CDR2 FQGNSA. The CDR3 runs 14 residues. The V end lost 3 bases, the J end lost 7 bases, and 13 bases lay between the germline ends.

This sequence originates from a man aged 65 to 85 with acute or convalescent COVID-19. The V call is TRBV7-2, the J call TRBJ1-3; a possible D gene is TRBD1 (6 bases). The sequenced material came from peripheral blood. The CDR3 loop is CASSLRGAYNTIYF. The CDR3 DNA is TGTGCCAGCAGCTTGCGGGGGGCCTACAACACCATATATTTT.